The 15 T cell receptor beta chains below come from one sample, sequenced in a study of blood T cell repertoires in COVID-19. Here immunoSEQ multiplex PCR was the method, and the copy in TCRdb shows in-frame clones only, minus some. The sample lists 200,000 to 300,000 clones, around 83% seen once, with roughly 1.4% in the top ten. Material for sequencing was peripheral blood. Receptor source: a woman in her forties who had recovered from COVID-19.

CDR3 nucleotide sequence: TGTGCCAGCAGCAGGGGACAGGGGGACGGAAACACCATATATTTT. Encoded protein: CASSRGQGDGNTIYF. V usage is TRBV5-4 and J usage is TRBJ1-3; 11 bases line up with TRBD1. Per the germline V gene, CDR1 is SGHNT and CDR2 is YYREEE (reference sequence). The CDR3 covers 15 residues. After removal of 4 bases from V and 4 bases from J, the junction contained 4 bases not matched to a gene.

This chain links TRBV3-1 (or the pseudogene TRBV3-2) with TRBJ2-7; no clear D gene. Germline CDR1 is LGHDT and CDR2 is YNNKEL (reference sequence). CDR3 length: 12 residues. The V and J ends lost 4 bases and 0 bases respectively, with 4 bases between them. Here the CDR3 DNA reads TGTGCCAGCAGCCCTCCCTCCTACGAGCAGTACTTC. Its protein is CASSPPSYEQYF.

The chain combines TRBV2 with TRBJ1-1; 9 bases are shared with TRBD1. Trimming cost V 9 bases and J 5 bases; bases outside gene matches: 4. This CDR3 spans 12 amino acids. Germline loops: CDR1 SNHLY, CDR2 FYNNEI. CDR3 sequence: CASGTGYTEAFF. The CDR3 nucleotides are TGTGCCAGTGGGACAGGGTATACTGAAGCTTTCTTT.

The gene calls are TRBV7-9 and TRBJ2-1, with 8 bases identical to TRBD1. Trimming took 5 bases from V and 4 from J; bases not matched to a gene: 13. CDR1 is SEHNR, CDR2 FQNEAQ, per germline (reference sequence). The CDR3 spans 17 residues. The chain's CDR3 is CASSPKVGQEKYNEQFF. CDR3 DNA sequence: TGTGCCAGCAGCCCCAAAGTGGGACAGGAGAAATACAATGAGCAGTTCTTC.

This chain uses TRBV5-1 with TRBJ2-1, with TRBD1 as a possible D gene (6 bases). The CDR3 covers 15 residues. Between the trimmed V and J ends, which lost 0 bases and 5 bases, there was a span of 12 bases. Looked up from germline, CDR1 is SGHRS and CDR2 is YFSETQ. The CDR3, as DNA: TGCGCCAGCAGCTTGGTGATCGCAGGGGACAATGAGCAGTTCTTC. It is translated as CASSLVIAGDNEQFF.

Note on this clone: Additional DNA sequences in this sample encode the identical CDR3. The chain employs TRBV10-3 and TRBJ2-7; 7 nucleotides agree with TRBD1. The CDR3 contains 12 residues. Germline CDR1 reads ENHRY; CDR2 reads SYGVKD. After removal of 9 bases from V and 0 bases from J, the junction contained 2 bases not matched to a gene. The CDR3 sequence is CAIRDSSYEQYF. The CDR3 nucleotides read TGTGCCATAAGGGACAGCTCCTACGAGCAGTACTTC.

V is TRBV19 and J is TRBJ1-5, with 7 nucleotides matching TRBD1. V shed 1 base and J 9 bases; nucleotides not matched to a gene: 12. Germline V lookup: CDR1 LNHDA, CDR2 SQIVND (reference sequence). This CDR3 has 16 residues. The CDR3: CASSIASGGRYRPQHF. Written as DNA, the CDR3 is TGTGCCAGTAGTATAGCGTCAGGGGGAAGGTACCGGCCCCAGCATTTT. The whole variable domain, remainder taken from reference TRBV19 and TRBJ1-5, is DGGITQSPKYLFRKEGQNVTLSCEQNLNHDAMYWYRQDPGQGLRLIYYSQIVNDFQKGDIAEGYSVSREKKESFPLTVTSAQKNPTAFYLCASSIASGGRYRPQHFGDGTRLSIL.

The chain combines TRBV2 with TRBJ1-5, with TRBD1 as a possible D gene (6 bases). V was pared by 6 bases and J by 0 bases, with 12 bases between. The CDR3 runs to 15 residues. Germline CDR1 and CDR2: SNHLY and FYNNEI. The DNA of the CDR3 is TGTGCCAGCAGCCCGGACAGATATAGCAATCAGCCCCAGCATTTT. Its protein is CASSPDRYSNQPQHF.

The rearrangement links TRBV24-1 to TRBJ2-7, with D perhaps matching TRBD1 (7 bases). Germline V lookup: CDR1 KGHDR, CDR2 SFDVKD. The CDR3 contains 15 residues. Deletions cut 4 bases from V and 2 bases from J, with 14 bases between. CDR3 sequence (DNA): TGTGCCACCAGTGACAGCAGGGGGGTCCCCTACGAGCAGTACTTC. The encoded protein is CATSDSRGVPYEQYF.

The chain uses TRBV11-2 and TRBJ1-1, with TRBD1 matching over 7 bases. This CDR3 spans 15 amino acids. Looked up from germline, CDR1 is SGHAT and CDR2 is FQNNGV. Trimming took 5 bases from V and 0 from J; bases not matched to a gene: 6. CDR3: CASSTQTGLNTEAFF. The DNA for the CDR3 is TGTGCCAGCAGCACCCAGACAGGGTTGAACACTGAAGCTTTCTTT.

The J gene is TRBJ2-7, the V gene TRBV5-1; TRBD2 is a possible D gene (6 bases). Germline V CDR1 and CDR2: SGHRS, YFSETQ. The V and J ends lost 0 bases and 3 bases respectively, with 13 bases between them. The CDR3 extends over 15 amino acids. The CDR3 loop reads CASSLGEARYYEQYF. CDR3 bases: TGCGCCAGCAGCTTGGGGGAGGCTAGGTACTACGAGCAGTACTTC.

This chain links TRBV28 with TRBJ1-2; D is unclear. From germline, CDR1 is MDHEN and CDR2 SYDVKM. V dropped 2 bases and J dropped 6 bases, with 16 bases sitting between them. The CDR3 extends over 15 amino acids. This CDR3 reads CASSLGFQRSDGYTF. The CDR3 bases are TGTGCCAGCAGTTTAGGGTTCCAGAGGTCGGATGGCTACACCTTC.

The chain links TRBV14 to TRBJ2-3, with 7 bases aligning to TRBD1. Germline-derived CDR1 and CDR2 are SGHDN and FVKESK. The CDR3 is 15 amino acids. V was clipped by 4 bases and J by 5 bases; unmatched bases: 9. This chain's CDR3 is CASSLRQGWGDTQYF. Written as DNA, the CDR3 is TGTGCCAGCAGCCTCAGACAGGGCTGGGGAGATACGCAGTATTTT.

The chain employs TRBV10-3 and TRBJ2-1; possible D gene TRBD2, 6 bases. The CDR3 extends over 14 amino acids. Germline CDR1 and CDR2: ENHRY and SYGVKD. V was cut by 3 bases and J by 7 bases, with 13 bases left in between. In DNA form, the CDR3 reads TGTGCCATCAGTGACTCCGGACTAAGGAATGAGCAGTTCTTC. It is translated as CAISDSGLRNEQFF.

The rearrangement uses TRBV5-4 and TRBJ2-5; 12 nucleotides line up with TRBD2. V lost 3 bases to trimming and J lost 1 base; unmatched junction nucleotides: 4. This CDR3 contains 16 residues. From germline, CDR1 is SGHNT and CDR2 YYREEE (reference sequence). CDR3 nucleotide sequence: TGTGCCAGCAGCTCGCGACTAGCGGGGGTCCAAGAGACCCAGTACTTC. It specifies CASSSRLAGVQETQYF.